Listed below are T cell receptor beta chains from one sample, sequenced in a study of regulatory T cells in long-lasting Graves disease. Each CDR3 protein gets one entry after TCRdb re-called the multiplex PCR reads with MiXCR. The repertoire includes a few hundred thousand distinct CDR3 sequences, roughly 15% of them detected once, and less than 30% sits in the top ten. Separately, the same data were catalogued under a study of T cells in Graves' hyperthyroidism and ophthalmopathy.

Sequenced here: peripheral blood mononuclear cells (PBMCs), sampled at new diagnosis, from a patient treated with antithyroid drugs. These receptors were collected from a woman aged 18-29 years with Graves disease. CDR3s include the opening cysteine and the closing phenylalanine or tryptophan. D genes are given only for firm matches. Expanded clones are given a class, and other clones once, few, many or no size at all.

D gene,V gene,clone size,J gene,CDR3 protein,CDR3 DNA
TRBD2,TRBV12-3/TRBV12-4,few,TRBJ2-3,CASTIAGVDTQYF,TGTGCCAGCACCATAGCGGGAGTGGATACGCAGTATTTT
.,TRBV28,many,TRBJ2-3,CASTVAGSTDTQYF,TGTGCCAGCACTGTAGCTGGTAGCACAGATACGCAGTATTTT
TRBD1,TRBV12-3/TRBV12-4,many,TRBJ1-5,CASSHEQGSVYSNQPQHF,TGTGCCAGCAGCCACGAACAGGGGTCCGTGTATAGCAATCAGCCCCAGCATTTT
.,TRBV6-4,few,TRBJ1-1,CASLSSLTEAFF,TGTGCCAGCCTGTCCAGTCTCACTGAAGCTTTCTTT
TRBD2,TRBV5-6,few,TRBJ2-2,CASSLPGLVRSGELFF,TGTGCCAGCAGCTTACCGGGACTAGTTCGTTCGGGGGAGCTGTTTTTT
TRBD2,TRBV2,many,TRBJ2-3,CASSRLAGLDTQYF,TGTGCCAGCAGCCGACTAGCGGGACTAGATACGCAGTATTTT
TRBD1,TRBV27,.,TRBJ2-7,CASSLQGQLYEQYF,TGTGCCAGCAGTTTACAGGGACAGTTATACGAGCAGTACTTC
TRBD2,TRBV12-3/TRBV12-4,many,TRBJ2-1,CASQRESNNEQFF,TGTGCCAGCCAGCGGGAGTCTAACAATGAGCAGTTCTTC
.,TRBV18,many,TRBJ2-1,CASSPPGNNEQFF,TGTGCCAGCAGTCCACCCGGAAACAATGAGCAGTTCTTC
.,TRBV6-1,few,TRBJ2-5,CASSGSGPHGPQYF,TGTGCCAGCAGTGGCAGCGGGCCCCACGGGCCCCAGTACTTC
TRBD2,TRBV4-2,once,TRBJ2-1,CASSQDSGRANEQFF,TGTGCCAGCAGCCAAGATAGCGGGAGGGCCAATGAGCAGTTCTTC
.,TRBV3-1,.,TRBJ2-5,CVSSQESGWRETQYF,TGTGTCAGCAGCCAAGAATCAGGGTGGAGGGAGACCCAGTACTTC
.,TRBV7-9,many,TRBJ2-1,CASSPRTLNEQFF,TGTGCCAGCAGCCCGAGGACTCTCAATGAGCAGTTCTTC
.,TRBV27,few,TRBJ1-2,CASSNRTDLRGYTF,TGTGCCAGCTCAAACCGGACGGATCTTCGGGGCTACACCTTC
TRBD2,TRBV12-3/TRBV12-4,many,TRBJ2-1,CASSRLAGVYEQFF,TGTGCCAGCAGCCGACTAGCGGGAGTCTATGAGCAGTTCTTC
.,TRBV3-1,many,TRBJ2-7,CASSQVGGPYEQYF,TGTGCCAGCAGCCAAGTGGGAGGACCCTACGAGCAGTACTTC
TRBD1,TRBV29-1,many,TRBJ2-1,CSVEKQGQVMSVRF,TGCAGCGTTGAAAAACAGGGGCAGGTGATGTCGGTGAGGTTC
.,TRBV12-3/TRBV12-4,.,TRBJ1-3,CASSFWGQFLSGNTIYF,TGTGCCAGCAGTTTTTGGGGCCAGTTTCTCTCTGGAAACACCATATATTTT
TRBD1,TRBV20-1,many,TRBJ2-6,CSARRQGSGANVLTF,TGCAGTGCGAGAAGACAGGGTTCTGGGGCCAACGTCCTGACTTTC
.,TRBV2,many,TRBJ2-3,CARGSASTDTQYF,TGTGCCAGGGGATCTGCTAGCACAGATACGCAGTATTTT
.,TRBV6-1,many,TRBJ2-7,CASSESGQYPEIRAGQGYEQYF,TGTGCCAGCAGTGAATCGGGACAGTATCCAGAAATAAGAGCGGGGCAGGGGTACGAGCAGTACTTC
TRBD1,TRBV24-1,few,TRBJ1-5,CATSGANRGSNQPQHF,TGTGCCACCAGTGGGGCAAACAGGGGGAGCAATCAGCCCCAGCATTTT
.,TRBV20-1,many,TRBJ2-7,CSASGGPGGSYEQYF,TGCAGTGCTAGTGGAGGGCCTGGGGGTTCCTACGAGCAGTACTTC
TRBD2,TRBV7-2,.,TRBJ2-2,CASSKGTSGTGELFF,TGTGCCAGCAGCAAAGGGACTAGCGGAACCGGGGAGCTGTTTTTT
.,TRBV29-1,few,TRBJ2-2,CSVPVIHTGELFF,TGCAGCGTTCCTGTAATTCACACCGGGGAGCTGTTTTTT
TRBD1,TRBV5-1,many,TRBJ1-1,CASSPQGAGTEAFF,TGCGCCAGCAGCCCACAGGGGGCCGGCACTGAAGCTTTCTTT
TRBD1,TRBV19,.,TRBJ2-5,CASSGTRDRGETQYF,TGTGCCAGTAGTGGGACCCGGGACAGGGGAGAGACCCAGTACTTC